These 19 T cell receptor beta chains came from one sample sequenced in a study of blood T cell repertoires in COVID-19. Sequencing used immunoSEQ multiplex PCR; TCRdb keeps in-frame clones, though not all of them. In the table there are roughly 73,000 clones, around 89% of which are singletons. The specimen sequenced was peripheral blood. These receptors all stem from a human donor in a cohort sampled during active COVID-19.

This chain uses TRBV5-1 with TRBJ1-3; D ambiguous. Per germline, CDR1 SGHRS and CDR2 YFSETQ. This CDR3 is built from 13 residues. The V gene lost 0 bases and the J gene lost 5 bases, with 6 bases spanning the gap. The CDR3 nucleotides read TGCGCCAGCAGCTTGGACAGTAGAAACACCATATATTTT. This encodes CASSLDSRNTIYF.

V and J are TRBV9 and TRBJ2-5; 7 nucleotides match TRBD2. Germline V lookup: CDR1 SGDLS, CDR2 YYNGEE. The CDR3 sequence is 15 residues long. Trimming removed 4 bases from V and 5 bases from J; junction bases left unmatched: 11. The CDR3 loop is CASSLSGTNSETQYF. Written as DNA, the CDR3 is TGTGCCAGCAGCTTATCCGGGACTAATAGTGAGACCCAGTACTTC.

V is TRBV11-3 and J is TRBJ2-5; 9 bases align to TRBD2. Germline CDR1 and CDR2: SGHNT and YENEEA. The CDR3 runs to 16 residues. The V gene end was trimmed by 7 bases and the J gene end by 5 bases; junction bases not matched to a gene: 14. This chain's CDR3 is CASTFGNSGSGETQYF. CDR3 sequence (DNA): TGTGCCAGCACCTTTGGCAATAGCGGGAGCGGGGAGACCCAGTACTTC.

The chain recombines TRBV2 with TRBJ2-2, with TRBD2 matching over 8 bases. This CDR3 region has 15 residues. With 5 bases clipped from V and 6 bases from J, the junction kept 8 bases outside the gene matches. CDR1 is SNHLY, CDR2 FYNNEI, per germline. The CDR3 nucleotides are TGTGCCAGCAGTCCAACCGGGACTAGTCCCGGGGAGCTGTTTTTT. Its protein is CASSPTGTSPGELFF. Full variable domain (remainder filled in from reference TRBV2 and TRBJ2-2): EPEVTQTPSHQVTQMGQEVILRCVPISNHLYFYWYRQILGQKVEFLVSFYNNEISEKSEIFDDQFSVERPDGSNFTLKIRSTKLEDSAMYFCASSPTGTSPGELFFGEGSRLTVL.

The genes are TRBV28 and TRBJ1-2; weak D call: TRBD1 (6 bases). Per the germline V gene, CDR1 is MDHEN and CDR2 is SYDVKM. The CDR3 consists of 14 residues. V was pared by 6 bases and J by 4 bases, with 15 bases between. The CDR3 spells CASSRPGVGYGYTF. CDR3 coding DNA: TGTGCCAGCAGCCGTCCAGGGGTCGGCTATGGCTACACCTTC.

This chain joins TRBV19 and TRBJ2-3; D gene unclear. Germline V CDR1 and CDR2: LNHDA, SQIVND (reference sequence). V was trimmed by 4 bases and J by 2 bases, leaving 7 bases between them. CDR3 length: 13 residues. The CDR3 DNA is TGTGCCAGTAGTAACTCGTTCACAGATACGCAGTATTTT. Translation gives CASSNSFTDTQYF.

In this sample, this clone turned up once. The chain is built from TRBV7-2 and TRBJ2-1, with D maybe TRBD2 (5 bases). Trimming left V 2 bases short and J 6 bases short, with 11 bases between. This CDR3 spans 14 amino acids. In germline, CDR1 is SGHTA, CDR2 FQGNSA. The CDR3 sequence: CASSLMGALNEQFF. The CDR3 region has the DNA TGTGCCAGCAGCTTAATGGGAGCCCTCAATGAGCAGTTCTTC.

The V call is TRBV19, the J call TRBJ1-1, with no clear D. CDR3 size: 14 residues. V lost 9 bases, J lost 10 bases, and 24 bases lay in between. The germline gives CDR1 LNHDA, CDR2 SQIVND (reference sequence). CDR3 region: CASHSTGRLVGAFF. The CDR3 DNA reads as TGTGCCAGCCACAGCACTGGGAGACTTGTGGGAGCTTTCTTT.

This chain joins TRBV11-2 and TRBJ2-7; weak D call: TRBD2 (5 bases). Germline lookup yields CDR1 SGHAT and CDR2 FQNNGV. V was cut by 5 bases and J by 9 bases, with 11 bases left in between. The CDR3 runs to 11 residues. The CDR3 region is CASSPGVGQYV. CDR3 sequence (DNA): TGTGCCAGCAGCCCCGGGGTTGGGCAGTACGTC.

The CDR3 DNA follows: TGTGCCAGCTACCACTCCCAGACAACTAGCACAGATACGCAGTATTTT. It codes for CASYHSQTTSTDTQYF. J is TRBJ2-3 and V is TRBV18; D not resolved. CDR3 size: 16 residues. V was shortened by 7 bases and J by 0 bases, with 17 bases between the two germline ends. CDR1 KGHSH and CDR2 LQKENI come from the germline V gene. The complete variable domain, with remaining parts taken from reference TRBV18 and TRBJ2-3, reads NAGVMQNPRHLVRRRGQEARLRCSPMKGHSHVYWYRQLPEEGLKFMVYLQKENIIDESGMPKERFSAEFPKEGPSILRIQQVVRGDSAAYFCASYHSQTTSTDTQYFGPGTRLTVL.

V and J are TRBV27 and TRBJ1-1, with 8 bases identical to TRBD1. J gave up 4 bases and V 6 bases, and 10 bases lay outside the gene matches. The CDR3 extends over 15 amino acids. Germline loops: CDR1 MNHEY, CDR2 SMNVEV (reference sequence). The CDR3 spells CASRPRTGYGTEAFF. In DNA form, the CDR3 reads TGTGCCAGCAGGCCCAGGACAGGGTATGGCACTGAAGCTTTCTTT.

This chain joins TRBV12-5 and TRBJ2-5, with no clear D. This CDR3 comprises 13 residues. CDR1 and CDR2 from the germline V gene are LGHNT and FRNRAP. Deletions cut 1 base from V and 5 bases from J, with 8 bases between. The CDR3: CASGLDPMETQYF. The CDR3 nucleotides read TGTGCTAGTGGTTTGGATCCCATGGAGACCCAGTACTTC.

The chain couples TRBV29-1 to TRBJ2-5; no definite D call. CDR1 is SQVTM and CDR2 is ANQGSEA in the germline V gene. This CDR3 has 16 residues. V was shortened by 0 bases and J by 2 bases, with 16 bases between the two germline ends. The CDR3 DNA is TGCAGCGTTGAAGATCCCTTTGTGATAACACAAGAGACCCAGTACTTC. Translating it yields CSVEDPFVITQETQYF.

This clone was observed a single time. The chain joins TRBV5-6 to TRBJ2-7, with D possibly TRBD1 on 6 matching bases. V gave up 0 bases and J gave up 2 bases, with 12 bases separating them. This CDR3 is 15 amino acids long. Per germline, CDR1 SGHDT and CDR2 YYEEEE. The CDR3 region has the DNA TGTGCCAGCAGCTTGGGACAGGTGGTCACCTACGAGCAGTACTTC. This translates into CASSLGQVVTYEQYF.

The rearrangement links TRBV5-1 to TRBJ2-2; TRBD1 might be the D (5 bases). CDR1 and CDR2 (germline): SGHRS, YFSETQ. Trimming removed 0 bases from V and 4 bases from J, with 16 bases in between. This CDR3 has 17 residues. CDR3 in DNA: TGCGCCAGCAGCTTGGCGCAGGGTACAACCCTCACCGGGGAGCTGTTTTTT. Protein: CASSLAQGTTLTGELFF.

The rearrangement joins TRBV6-2 or TRBV6-3 to TRBJ1-2; D gene unclear. There are 14 residues in the CDR3. The V end lost 5 bases, the J end lost 8 bases, and 18 bases lay between the germline ends. Germline V CDR1 and CDR2: MNHEY, SVGEGT. CDR3 in amino acids: CASSKPSGGWGYTF. The CDR3 nucleotides read TGTGCCAGCAGTAAACCTTCGGGTGGCTGGGGCTACACCTTC.

This chain joins TRBV6-1 and TRBJ1-1; D is perhaps TRBD1 (5 bases). The V and J ends lost 1 base and 0 bases respectively, with 9 bases between them. CDR3 size: 15 residues. Germline loops: CDR1 MNHNS, CDR2 SASEGT. Written as DNA, the CDR3 is TGTGCCAGCAGTGAAGTAAAAGGGGTGAACACTGAAGCTTTCTTT. Translated: CASSEVKGVNTEAFF.

This chain uses TRBV20-1 with TRBJ2-1; a possible D gene is TRBD2 (5 bases). Trimming removed 3 bases from V and 2 bases from J, with 11 bases in between. CDR1 and CDR2 (germline): DFQATT, SNEGSKA (reference sequence). The CDR3 loop spans 14 amino acids. The CDR3 spells CSASSSGPYNEQFF. CDR3 bases: TGCAGTGCTAGTAGCAGCGGACCCTACAATGAGCAGTTCTTC.

This chain uses TRBV10-1 with TRBJ1-2; D unclear. V was pared by 2 bases and J by 3 bases, with 10 bases between. From germline, CDR1 is WNHNN and CDR2 SYGVQD (reference sequence). The CDR3 is 14 residues long. CDR3: CASSEGPGDYGYTF. The DNA for the CDR3 is TGCGCCAGCAGTGAGGGGCCAGGCGACTATGGCTACACCTTC.